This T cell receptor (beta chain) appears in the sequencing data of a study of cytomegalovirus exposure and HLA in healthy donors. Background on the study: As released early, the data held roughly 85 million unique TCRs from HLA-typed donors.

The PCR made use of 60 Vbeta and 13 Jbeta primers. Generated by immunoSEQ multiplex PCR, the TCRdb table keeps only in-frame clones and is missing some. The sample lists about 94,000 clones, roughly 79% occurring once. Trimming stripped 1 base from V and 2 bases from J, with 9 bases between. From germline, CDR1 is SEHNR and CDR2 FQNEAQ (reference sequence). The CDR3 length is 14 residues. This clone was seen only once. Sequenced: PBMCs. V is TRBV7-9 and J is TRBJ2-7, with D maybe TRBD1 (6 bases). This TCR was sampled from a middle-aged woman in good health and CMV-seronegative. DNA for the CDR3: TGTGCCAGCAGCTTAGTTGGGGACACCTACGAGCAGTACTTC. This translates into CASSLVGDTYEQYF. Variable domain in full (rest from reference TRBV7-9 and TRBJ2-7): DTGVSQNPRHKITKRGQNVTFRCDPISEHNRLYWYRQTLGQGPEFLTYFQNEAQLEKSRLLSDRFSAERPKGSFSTLEIQRTEQGDSAMYLCASSLVGDTYEQYFGPGTRLTVT.